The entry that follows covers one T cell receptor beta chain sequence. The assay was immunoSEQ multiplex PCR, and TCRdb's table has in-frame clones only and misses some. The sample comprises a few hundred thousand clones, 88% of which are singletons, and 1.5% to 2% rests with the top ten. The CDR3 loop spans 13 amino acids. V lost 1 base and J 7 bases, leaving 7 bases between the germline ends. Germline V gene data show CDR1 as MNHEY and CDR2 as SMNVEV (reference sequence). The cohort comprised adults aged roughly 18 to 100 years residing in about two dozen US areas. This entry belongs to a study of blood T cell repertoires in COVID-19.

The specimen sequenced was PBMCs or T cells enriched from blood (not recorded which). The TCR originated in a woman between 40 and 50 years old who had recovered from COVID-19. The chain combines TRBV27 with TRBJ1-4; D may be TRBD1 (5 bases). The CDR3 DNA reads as TGTGCCAGCAGTTTATGGGGGGGTGAAAAACTGTTTTTT. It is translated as CASSLWGGEKLFF. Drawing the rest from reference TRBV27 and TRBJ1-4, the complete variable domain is EAQVTQNPRYLITVTGKKLTVTCSQNMNHEYMSWYRQDPGLGLRQIYYSMNVEVTDKGDVPEGYKVSRKEKRNFPLILESPSPNQTSLYFCASSLWGGEKLFFGSGTQLSVL.